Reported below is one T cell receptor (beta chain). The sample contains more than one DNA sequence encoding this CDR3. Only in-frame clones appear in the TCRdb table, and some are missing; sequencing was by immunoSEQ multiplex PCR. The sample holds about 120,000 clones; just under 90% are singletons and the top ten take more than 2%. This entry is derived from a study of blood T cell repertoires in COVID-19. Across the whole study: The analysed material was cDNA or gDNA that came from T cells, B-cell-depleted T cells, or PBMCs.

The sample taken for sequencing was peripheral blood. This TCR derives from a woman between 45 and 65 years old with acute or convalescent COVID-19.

The CDR3 sequence: CASSPRTGRGNTEAFF. CDR3 in DNA: TGTGCCAGCAGCCCGCGGACAGGGAGGGGTAACACTGAAGCTTTCTTT. The V gene is TRBV7-2, the J gene TRBJ1-1, with 8 positions matching TRBD1. CDR1 is SGHTA, CDR2 FQGNSA, per germline. The CDR3 runs 16 residues. With V trimmed by 5 bases and J by 2 bases, 10 bases remained unmatched.